This T cell receptor (beta chain) derives from a study of blood T cell repertoires in COVID-19. Germline values: CDR1 SGHVS, CDR2 FQNEAQ. With 0 bases removed from V and 6 bases from J, the gap between germline ends came to 14 bases. The CDR3 runs to 15 residues. Repertoires were generated with immunoSEQ multiplex PCR, while TCRdb's copy carries only in-frame clones and drops some. Of around 200,000 clones in the sample, approximately 92% are singletons; the top ten hold 2% to 2.5%. This TCR was sampled from a woman aged 40 to 50 with acute COVID-19. Sequenced material: PBMCs or T cells enriched from blood (not recorded which). The chain couples TRBV7-8 to TRBJ1-2; weak D call: TRBD1 (5 bases). The chain's CDR3 is CASSLAEVGGNGYTF. The CDR3 DNA reads as TGTGCCAGCAGCTTAGCCGAAGTGGGGGGGAATGGCTACACCTTC.